This paragraph reports one T cell receptor beta chain. The antigen remains undetermined. The entry originates in a study of cytomegalovirus exposure and HLA in healthy donors. Study results and limitations: Earlier analysis looked at TCR beta V segments, and most were productive about 90% or about 30% of the time. Analyzed later, association rates of TCRs varied across HLA loci, with DRB1 most and HLA-C fewest.

Despite likely unrecorded immune exposures, the donors were nominally healthy at the time of sampling. In the PCR, 60 Vbeta and 13 Jbeta primers were used. TCRdb's table, derived via immunoSEQ multiplex PCR, lists solely in-frame clones and lacks some. The sample shows about 120,000 clones, 75% to 85% of them seen only once. This sequence originates from a female donor in good health and CMV-seropositive. The sample taken for sequencing was PBMCs.

CDR3 DNA: TGTGCCAGCAGGGAGGGACCTAGCACAGATACGCAGTATTTT. Amino acids: CASREGPSTDTQYF. The chain links TRBV6-6 to TRBJ2-3; D perhaps matches TRBD2 (6 bases). Trimming took 6 bases from V and 0 from J, leaving 10 bases between them. Germline CDR1 reads MNHNY; CDR2 reads SVGAGI (reference sequence). The CDR3 covers 14 residues.